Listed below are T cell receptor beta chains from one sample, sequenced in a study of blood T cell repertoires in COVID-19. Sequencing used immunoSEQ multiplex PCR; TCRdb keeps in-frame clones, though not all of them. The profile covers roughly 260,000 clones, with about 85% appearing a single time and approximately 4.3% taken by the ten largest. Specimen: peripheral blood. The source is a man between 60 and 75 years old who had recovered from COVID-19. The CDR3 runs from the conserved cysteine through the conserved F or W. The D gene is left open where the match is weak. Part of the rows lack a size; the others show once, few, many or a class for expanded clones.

CDR3nt: TGTGCCAGTAGTATGGGGGAATTGGGACAGGGGAGAAGAGAGACCCAGTACTTC; CDR3aa: CASSMGELGQGRRETQYF; v_gene: TRBV19; j_gene: TRBJ2-5; d_gene: TRBD1; abundance: NA
CDR3nt: TGTGCCAGCTCACCAGGGGCACTATCTTCCTACGAGCAGTACTTC; CDR3aa: CASSPGALSSYEQYF; v_gene: TRBV18; j_gene: TRBJ2-7; d_gene: NA; abundance: once
CDR3nt: TGTGCCTGGAGCCTCCCGGACAGGGGTGGCTATGGCTACACCTTC; CDR3aa: CAWSLPDRGGYGYTF; v_gene: TRBV30; j_gene: TRBJ1-2; d_gene: TRBD1; abundance: NA
CDR3nt: TGTGCCAGTAGTAGCGGGGGGGATACGCAGTATTTT; CDR3aa: CASSSGGDTQYF; v_gene: TRBV19; j_gene: TRBJ2-3; d_gene: TRBD2; abundance: NA
CDR3nt: TGCGCCAGCAGACAGGTTCTCACGGGGGGCGGCTACACCTTC; CDR3aa: CASRQVLTGGGYTF; v_gene: TRBV5-1; j_gene: TRBJ1-2; d_gene: NA; abundance: NA
CDR3nt: TGCGCCAGCAGCCCGGGGAGGACTGGGGCCAACGTCCTGACTTTC; CDR3aa: CASSPGRTGANVLTF; v_gene: TRBV5-1; j_gene: TRBJ2-6; d_gene: NA; abundance: NA
CDR3nt: TGTGCCAGCAGCCCGATGCCGACAGCCTACGAGCAGTACTTC; CDR3aa: CASSPMPTAYEQYF; v_gene: TRBV7-6; j_gene: TRBJ2-7; d_gene: NA; abundance: NA
CDR3nt: TGTGCCAGCAGTGGGACAGGGGGAACTGAAGCTTTCTTT; CDR3aa: CASSGTGGTEAFF; v_gene: TRBV2; j_gene: TRBJ1-1; d_gene: TRBD1; abundance: NA
CDR3nt: TGTGCCAGCAGCTTGGGGGGACAGGGGCATTCCAAAAACATTCAGTACTTC; CDR3aa: CASSLGGQGHSKNIQYF; v_gene: TRBV5-4; j_gene: TRBJ2-4; d_gene: TRBD1; abundance: NA
CDR3nt: TGTGCCAGCAGCTTGGGGGTGGGGGCTACCACCGGGGAGCTGTTTTTT; CDR3aa: CASSLGVGATTGELFF; v_gene: TRBV7-6; j_gene: TRBJ2-2; d_gene: NA; abundance: NA
CDR3nt: TGTGCCAGCAGAATTGGGACAGGGAACGGAGAGACCCAGTACTTC; CDR3aa: CASRIGTGNGETQYF; v_gene: TRBV6-5; j_gene: TRBJ2-5; d_gene: TRBD1; abundance: NA
CDR3nt: TGTGCCAGTAGTACCCAATCAGGGGGCCAAGAGACCCAGTACTTC; CDR3aa: CASSTQSGGQETQYF; v_gene: TRBV19; j_gene: TRBJ2-5; d_gene: TRBD1; abundance: NA
CDR3nt: TGTGCCAGCAGCTTCGGACTAGCGGGACCGTCAGGTTCCACAGATACGCAGTATTTT; CDR3aa: CASSFGLAGPSGSTDTQYF; v_gene: TRBV11-2; j_gene: TRBJ2-3; d_gene: TRBD2; abundance: NA
CDR3nt: TGTGCCAGCAGCTTGGCCAGGGGAAAAGTTGGGGCCAACGTCCTGACTTTC; CDR3aa: CASSLARGKVGANVLTF; v_gene: TRBV7-9; j_gene: TRBJ2-6; d_gene: NA; abundance: NA
CDR3nt: TGTGCCAGCAGTTACAGGGAGTACCAAGAGACCCAGTACTTC; CDR3aa: CASSYREYQETQYF; v_gene: TRBV5-8; j_gene: TRBJ2-5; d_gene: NA; abundance: NA
CDR3nt: TGTGCCAGCAGGGGGGACAGGTCCCACACCTTC; CDR3aa: CASRGDRSHTF; v_gene: TRBV9; j_gene: TRBJ1-2; d_gene: TRBD1; abundance: NA
CDR3nt: TGTGCCACCAGCAGAGTAGGTACTTCGGGGCCCCAGCATTTT; CDR3aa: CATSRVGTSGPQHF; v_gene: TRBV15; j_gene: TRBJ1-5; d_gene: NA; abundance: NA
CDR3nt: TGTGCCAGCAGTTTGGACACTGGAAACACCATATATTTT; CDR3aa: CASSLDTGNTIYF; v_gene: TRBV25-1; j_gene: TRBJ1-3; d_gene: NA; abundance: NA
CDR3nt: TGTGCCAGCAGTTCCCCTTCGGAGGGCGAGCAGTACTTC; CDR3aa: CASSSPSEGEQYF; v_gene: TRBV12-3/TRBV12-4; j_gene: TRBJ2-7; d_gene: NA; abundance: NA
CDR3nt: TGTGCCAGTAAGGACAGGGGGAATCAGCCCCAGCATTTT; CDR3aa: CASKDRGNQPQHF; v_gene: TRBV19; j_gene: TRBJ1-5; d_gene: TRBD1; abundance: NA
CDR3nt: TGTGCCAGCTCACCACAGGGGGCGACGTCCGGGGAGCTGTTTTTT; CDR3aa: CASSPQGATSGELFF; v_gene: TRBV18; j_gene: TRBJ2-2; d_gene: TRBD1; abundance: NA
CDR3nt: TGTGCCAGCTTGAAACACCCCTCCCAGACCCCACGGGACAATCAGCCCCAGCATTTT; CDR3aa: CASLKHPSQTPRDNQPQHF; v_gene: TRBV27; j_gene: TRBJ1-5; d_gene: NA; abundance: NA
CDR3nt: TGTGCCAGCAGCTTGGTCCCGACAGCTTACGAGCAGTACTTC; CDR3aa: CASSLVPTAYEQYF; v_gene: TRBV5-4; j_gene: TRBJ2-7; d_gene: NA; abundance: few
CDR3nt: TGTGCCAGCAGGGGTCCCAGGGGGAGAAACGAGCAGTACTTC; CDR3aa: CASRGPRGRNEQYF; v_gene: TRBV2; j_gene: TRBJ2-7; d_gene: TRBD1; abundance: NA
CDR3nt: TGTGCCAGCAGCTTTTGGGAGGCTAGAGAGACCCAGTACTTC; CDR3aa: CASSFWEARETQYF; v_gene: TRBV5-8; j_gene: TRBJ2-5; d_gene: NA; abundance: NA
CDR3nt: TGTGCCAGTAAAAAGGACAGGGGGCCTACGGAGAATTCACCCCTCCACTTT; CDR3aa: CASKKDRGPTENSPLHF; v_gene: TRBV19; j_gene: TRBJ1-6; d_gene: TRBD1; abundance: NA
CDR3nt: TGTGCCAGCAGTGACACGGGGGGCTACTCCTACGAGCAGTACTTC; CDR3aa: CASSDTGGYSYEQYF; v_gene: TRBV6-4; j_gene: TRBJ2-7; d_gene: NA; abundance: NA
CDR3nt: TGCGCCAGCCGTCGGACGGACTATGACTCCTACGAGCAGTACTTC; CDR3aa: CASRRTDYDSYEQYF; v_gene: TRBV5-1; j_gene: TRBJ2-7; d_gene: NA; abundance: NA
CDR3nt: TGCGCCAGCAGGGGGGGGCTAGCGGGGTACCAAGAGACCCAGTACTTC; CDR3aa: CASRGGLAGYQETQYF; v_gene: TRBV10-2; j_gene: TRBJ2-5; d_gene: TRBD2; abundance: NA